This T cell receptor beta chain was found in a study of T-cell memory formation after mild COVID-19. Study at large: The TCR clusters were mostly specific to one donor.

Study-level points and caveats: Chiefly within CM and EM were the contracting CD4+ clones; CD8+ ones were within EMRA.

After 5'RACE with constant-segment primers, TCR alpha and TCR beta cDNA libraries carrying sample barcodes and UMIs were obtained. TCRdb called the 5' RACE reads again in MiXCR, with one record for every CDR3 protein. The repertoire holds a few hundred thousand distinct CDR3 sequences, approximately 15% seen once, with 20% to 25% in the top ten. This clonotype turned up a few times. Antigen specificity is unknown. The CDR3 runs to 13 residues. Germline V gene sequence: CDR1 SGHRS, CDR2 YFSETQ. V lost 2 bases to trimming and J lost 3 bases, with 8 bases between them. The chain recombines TRBV5-1 with TRBJ1-1, with D uncertain. This TCR came from a man in his late teens or twenties who had mild COVID-19 (a few samples of this study predate the infection). Cell type and time point are not known. Material: PBMCs or a T cell subset sorted from them (not recorded which). The CDR3 DNA sequence: TGCGCCAGCAGCTTCGGTCTGGACACTGAAGCTTTCTTT. It specifies CASSFGLDTEAFF.